One sample yielded the 21 T cell receptor beta chains listed below, sequenced in a study of CD8+ T cells in alopecia areata. Extracted RNA was reverse transcribed into cDNA, the sequencing template. The data were produced by immunoSEQ multiplex PCR, yet TCRdb's version contains in-frame clones alone and is incomplete. The sample holds some 200,000 clones, about 63% seen once. Sequenced material: CD4+ T cells sorted from blood, taken at week 0. The origin of the receptors is a human donor with alopecia areata.

The rearrangement joins TRBV29-1 to TRBJ2-7; 12 positions match TRBD2. This CDR3 contains 14 residues. Germline CDR1 reads SQVTM; CDR2 reads ANQGSEA. Losses at the gene ends were 7 bases for V and 7 bases for J; bases not matched to a gene: 11. The DNA of the CDR3 is TGCAGCGCGACTAGCGGGGGCACCTCGCCGGAGCAGTACTTC. The encoded protein is CSATSGGTSPEQYF.

The chain is built from TRBV2 and TRBJ2-4, with a weak D call TRBD2 (5 bases). V dropped 2 bases and J dropped 0 bases, with 11 bases sitting between them. Germline values: CDR1 SNHLY, CDR2 FYNNEI. This CDR3 region has 16 residues. CDR3 DNA sequence: TGTGCCAGCAGTGAATTTGGGAGTGTAGCCAAAAACATTCAGTACTTC. Translating it yields CASSEFGSVAKNIQYF. Looking up the rest from reference TRBV2 and TRBJ2-4 gives the full variable domain: EPEVTQTPSHQVTQMGQEVILRCVPISNHLYFYWYRQILGQKVEFLVSFYNNEISEKSEIFDDQFSVERPDGSNFTLKIRSTKLEDSAMYFCASSEFGSVAKNIQYFGAGTRLSVL.

The chain has TRBV30 and TRBJ1-6, with 8 bases identical to TRBD1. The CDR3 loop spans 15 amino acids. Unmatched junction bases numbered 11, after V lost 4 bases and J lost 9 bases. Germline-derived CDR1 and CDR2 are GTSNPN and SVGIG (reference sequence). DNA of the CDR3: TGTGCCTGGACCCAAGGGACAGGCTTTGGTTCACCCCTCCACTTT. Protein sequence: CAWTQGTGFGSPLHF. Full variable domain (rest looked up from reference TRBV30 and TRBJ1-6): SQTIHQWPATLVQPVGSPLSLECTVEGTSNPNLYWYRQAAGRGLQLLFYSVGIGQISSEVPQNLSASRPQDRQFILSSKKLLLSDSGFYLCAWTQGTGFGSPLHFGNGTRLTVT.

This clone has only a few counts. V is TRBV15 and J is TRBJ2-5, with D tentatively TRBD2 (5 bases). CDR1 is LNHNV and CDR2 is YYDKDF in the germline V gene (reference sequence). Trimming removed 1 base from V and 5 bases from J, with 11 bases in between. The CDR3 spans 14 residues. The CDR3 DNA is TGTGCCACCAGCAGAGGAGCGGTTGGGGAGACCCAGTACTTC. Residues: CATSRGAVGETQYF. Full variable domain (rest looked up from reference TRBV15 and TRBJ2-5): DAMVIQNPRYQVTQFGKPVTLSCSQTLNHNVMYWYQQKSSQAPKLLFHYYDKDFNNEADTPDNFQSRRPNTSFCFLDIRSPGLGDTAMYLCATSRGAVGETQYFGPGTRLLVL.

The gene calls are TRBV19 and TRBJ2-6; D perhaps matches TRBD2 (7 bases). V gave up 0 bases and J gave up 0 bases, with 12 bases separating them. Germline V CDR1 and CDR2: LNHDA, SQIVND (reference sequence). This CDR3 is built from 18 residues. The CDR3 is CASSIDLGGASGANVLTF. In DNA, the CDR3 is TGTGCCAGTAGTATAGACCTGGGGGGGGCCTCTGGGGCCAACGTCCTGACTTTC.

The V gene is TRBV5-1, the J gene TRBJ1-6; a possible D gene is TRBD1 (6 bases). Trimming took off 2 bases at V and 7 bases at J, with 10 bases between the two ends. CDR1 SGHRS and CDR2 YFSETQ come from the germline V gene. The CDR3 totals 14 residues. The CDR3 spells CASSLEGGNSPLHF. CDR3 sequence (DNA): TGCGCCAGCAGCTTAGAGGGGGGCAATTCACCCCTCCACTTT.

This clone was picked up a small number of times. The chain links TRBV29-1 to TRBJ2-5, with 9 bases matching TRBD1. Germline V gives CDR1 SQVTM, CDR2 ANQGSEA. CDR3 length: 14 residues. The CDR3 DNA reads as TGCAGTGGGTCGACCCGGACAGGGGTAGAGACCCAGTACTTC. Amino acids: CSGSTRTGVETQYF.

This clone was seen only a few times. The J gene is TRBJ2-5, the V gene TRBV5-1; weak D call: TRBD1 (6 bases). V was pared by 0 bases and J by 2 bases, with 11 bases between. This CDR3 has 15 amino acids. CDR1 is SGHRS and CDR2 is YFSETQ in the germline V gene. The CDR3 nucleotides are TGCGCCAGCAGCTTGGTGGGGGCGGATCAAGAGACCCAGTACTTC. Translating gives CASSLVGADQETQYF.

The chain combines TRBV7-9 with TRBJ1-2; no clear D. Germline CDR1 SEHNR, CDR2 FQNEAQ (reference sequence). The CDR3 length is 12 residues. Trimming shortened V by 3 bases and J by 8 bases, and 10 bases separated the two germline ends. The CDR3 spells CASSFGLNGYTF. The CDR3 nucleotides are TGTGCCAGCAGCTTTGGCCTAAACGGCTACACCTTC.

This clone was observed once. The chain has TRBV7-2 and TRBJ2-1; D uncertain. The V end was cut by 2 bases, the J end by 2 bases, with 7 bases between. The CDR3 consists of 14 residues. Germline lookup yields CDR1 SGHTA and CDR2 FQGNSA. The CDR3 nucleotides are TGTGCCAGCAGCTTACAGCTCACCTACAATGAGCAGTTCTTC. Translation gives CASSLQLTYNEQFF. The full variable domain, rest sourced from reference TRBV7-2 and TRBJ2-1, is GAGVSQSPSNKVTEKGKDVELRCDPISGHTALYWYRQSLGQGLEFLIYFQGNSAPDKSGLPSDRFSAERTGGSVSTLTIQRTQQEDSAVYLCASSLQLTYNEQFFGPGTRLTVL.

This clone was seen a handful of times. The rearrangement uses TRBV6-1 and TRBJ2-7; TRBD1 is a possible D gene (6 bases). Germline V gene data show CDR1 as MNHNS and CDR2 as SASEGT. CDR3 length equals 15 residues. Trimming cost V 10 bases and J 3 bases, with 22 bases left between them. CDR3 sequence (DNA): TGTGCCATCAGCTCTGACAGGTTTTCCTACTACGAGCAGTACTTC. This gives the protein CAISSDRFSYYEQYF.

In this sample, this clone turned up once. V and J are TRBV11-2 and TRBJ2-7; D possibly corresponds to TRBD2 (5 bases). The CDR3 sequence is 15 residues long. Germline CDR1 is SGHAT and CDR2 is FQNNGV. V dropped 2 bases and J dropped 0 bases, with 11 bases sitting between them. The CDR3 region is CASSLSEVGSYEQYF. Written as DNA, the CDR3 is TGTGCCAGCAGCTTATCGGAGGTGGGCTCCTACGAGCAGTACTTC.

The J gene is TRBJ1-6, the V gene TRBV19; D gene uncertain. V lost 6 bases to trimming and J lost 9 bases, with 15 bases between them. The CDR3 spans 14 residues. Per germline, CDR1 LNHDA and CDR2 SQIVND (reference sequence). CDR3 DNA: TGTGCCAGTAGAAACAGCGTGGATTCTTCACCCCTCCACTTT. Translation: CASRNSVDSSPLHF. Looking up the rest from reference TRBV19 and TRBJ1-6 gives the full variable domain: DGGITQSPKYLFRKEGQNVTLSCEQNLNHDAMYWYRQDPGQGLRLIYYSQIVNDFQKGDIAEGYSVSREKKESFPLTVTSAQKNPTAFYLCASRNSVDSSPLHFGNGTRLTVT.

V and J are TRBV27 and TRBJ2-7; D ambiguous. The CDR3 loop spans 15 amino acids. Trimming cost V 1 base and J 3 bases, with 13 bases left between them. Germline lookup yields CDR1 MNHEY and CDR2 SMNVEV (reference sequence). CDR3 amino acids: CASSLFSGPSYEQYF. CDR3 nucleotide sequence: TGTGCCAGCAGTTTATTTAGTGGACCCAGCTACGAGCAGTACTTC.

The V call is TRBV29-1, the J call TRBJ2-2, with D unresolved. CDR1 is SQVTM, CDR2 ANQGSEA, per germline. The CDR3 consists of 12 residues. V lost 2 bases, J lost 4 bases, and 5 bases lay in between. The CDR3 region is CSVEQSTGELFF. CDR3 in DNA: TGCAGCGTTGAACAGAGCACCGGGGAGCTGTTTTTT.

The rearrangement joins TRBV7-9 to TRBJ1-1; 7 nucleotides match TRBD1. The V gene end was trimmed by 5 bases and the J gene end by 1 base; junction bases not matched to a gene: 4. Germline values: CDR1 SEHNR, CDR2 FQNEAQ (reference sequence). This CDR3 contains 14 residues. The CDR3 DNA is TGTGCCAGCAGCCCCCAGGGGGGGAACACTGAAGCTTTCTTT. It translates to CASSPQGGNTEAFF.

The chain has TRBV27 and TRBJ1-1; no clear D gene. CDR3 size: 12 residues. Looked up from germline, CDR1 is MNHEY and CDR2 is SMNVEV (reference sequence). V was shortened by 8 bases and J by 3 bases, with 10 bases between the two germline ends. DNA for the CDR3: TGTGCCAGCTGGGCGCTGCACACTGAAGCTTTCTTT. Translated, it gives CASWALHTEAFF.

The chain is built from TRBV25-1 and TRBJ1-2, with TRBD1 matching 7 bases. The CDR3 length is 12 residues. Trimming took 4 bases from V and 7 from J; bases not matched to a gene: 3. CDR1 is MGHDK, CDR2 SYGVNS, per germline. In nucleotides, the CDR3 is TGTGCCAGCAGTGTGACAGGGATTGGCTACACCTTC. Protein: CASSVTGIGYTF.

The chain joins TRBV7-9 to TRBJ1-2; no reliable D call. V lost 1 base and J lost 4, with 10 bases in between. The germline gives CDR1 SEHNR, CDR2 FQNEAQ (reference sequence). This CDR3 contains 14 residues. This CDR3 reads CASSLERSSYGYTF. CDR3 bases: TGTGCCAGCAGCTTAGAGAGGTCTAGCTATGGCTACACCTTC.

The genes are TRBV27 and TRBJ1-6, with 11 bases identical to TRBD1. The CDR3 has 15 amino acids. Per the germline V gene, CDR1 is MNHEY and CDR2 is SMNVEV (reference sequence). Trimming cost V 10 bases and J 7 bases; bases outside gene matches: 9. The CDR3 DNA follows: TGTGCCACGAAGCCGGGACAGGGGGTCAATTCACCCCTCCACTTT. Translation: CATKPGQGVNSPLHF.

In this sample, this clone turned up a few times. V and J are TRBV2 and TRBJ2-1, with TRBD2 matching over 8 bases. After removal of 1 base from V and 4 bases from J, the junction contained 3 bases not matched to a gene. Germline-derived CDR1 and CDR2 are SNHLY and FYNNEI. The length of the CDR3 is 15 residues. CDR3 nucleotide sequence: TGTGCCAGCAGTGAAGTTCAGCGGGGGTACAATGAGCAGTTCTTC. Amino acids: CASSEVQRGYNEQFF.